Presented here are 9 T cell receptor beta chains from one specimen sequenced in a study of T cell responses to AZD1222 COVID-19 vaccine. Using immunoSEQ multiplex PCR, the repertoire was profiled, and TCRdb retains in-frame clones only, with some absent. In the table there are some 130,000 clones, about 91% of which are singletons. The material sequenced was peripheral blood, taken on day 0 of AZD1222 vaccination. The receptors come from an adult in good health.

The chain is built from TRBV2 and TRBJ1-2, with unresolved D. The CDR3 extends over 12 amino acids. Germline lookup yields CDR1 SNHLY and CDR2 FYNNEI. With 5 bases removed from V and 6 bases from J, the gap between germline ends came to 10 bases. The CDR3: CASSWRTHGYTF. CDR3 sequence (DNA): TGTGCCAGCAGTTGGCGGACCCATGGCTACACCTTC.

The CDR3 spells CASRPGGFSGNTIYF. DNA for the CDR3: TGTGCCAGCAGACCCGGTGGCTTCTCTGGAAACACCATATATTTT. The chain uses TRBV27 and TRBJ1-3; D is ambiguous. CDR3 length: 15 residues. Deletions cut 6 bases from V and 0 bases from J, with 12 bases between. The germline CDR1 and CDR2 sequences are MNHEY and SMNVEV (reference sequence).

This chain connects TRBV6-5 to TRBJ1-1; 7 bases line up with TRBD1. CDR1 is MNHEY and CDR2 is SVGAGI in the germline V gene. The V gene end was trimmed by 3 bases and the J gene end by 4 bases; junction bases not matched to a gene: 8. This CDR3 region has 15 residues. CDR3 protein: CASSYGGTVGTEAFF. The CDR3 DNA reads TGTGCCAGCAGTTATGGCGGGACAGTGGGCACTGAAGCTTTCTTT.

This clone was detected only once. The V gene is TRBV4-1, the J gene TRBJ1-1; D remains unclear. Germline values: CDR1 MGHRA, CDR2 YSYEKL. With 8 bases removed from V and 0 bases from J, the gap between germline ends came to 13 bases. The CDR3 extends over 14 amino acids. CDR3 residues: CASGSADMNTEAFF. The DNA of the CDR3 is TGCGCCAGCGGGTCGGCAGATATGAACACTGAAGCTTTCTTT.

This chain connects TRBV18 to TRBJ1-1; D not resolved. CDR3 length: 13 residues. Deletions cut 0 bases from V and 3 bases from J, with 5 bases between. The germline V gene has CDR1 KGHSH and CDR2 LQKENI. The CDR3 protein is CASSPPVHTEAFF. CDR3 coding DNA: TGTGCCAGCTCACCACCGGTACACACTGAAGCTTTCTTT.

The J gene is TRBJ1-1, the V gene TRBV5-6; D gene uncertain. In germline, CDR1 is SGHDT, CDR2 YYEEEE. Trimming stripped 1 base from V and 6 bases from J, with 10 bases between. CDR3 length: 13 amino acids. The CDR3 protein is CASSLSRPAEAFF. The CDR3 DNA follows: TGTGCCAGCAGCTTGTCGCGTCCCGCTGAAGCTTTCTTT.

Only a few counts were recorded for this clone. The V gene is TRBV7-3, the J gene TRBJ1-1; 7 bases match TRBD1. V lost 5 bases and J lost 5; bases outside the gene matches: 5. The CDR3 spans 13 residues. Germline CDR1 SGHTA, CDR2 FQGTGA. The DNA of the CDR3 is TGTGCCAGCAGCCCTGTGACAGGGACTGAAGCTTTCTTT. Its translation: CASSPVTGTEAFF.

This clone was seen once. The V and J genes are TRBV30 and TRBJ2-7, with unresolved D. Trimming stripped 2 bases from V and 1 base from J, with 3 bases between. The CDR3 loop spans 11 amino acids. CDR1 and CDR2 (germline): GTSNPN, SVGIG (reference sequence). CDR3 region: CAWSFSYEQYF. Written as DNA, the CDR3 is TGTGCCTGGAGTTTTTCCTACGAGCAGTACTTC.

The CDR3 is CASSQNSRVADYNEQFF. For the CDR3, the DNA is TGTGCCAGCAGCCAAAATTCCAGGGTAGCAGATTACAATGAGCAGTTCTTC. The rearrangement uses TRBV4-2 and TRBJ2-1; D is perhaps TRBD1 (5 bases). This CDR3 has 17 amino acids. V lost 2 bases and J 4 bases, leaving 18 bases between the germline ends. The germline V gene encodes CDR1 LGHNA and CDR2 YNFKEQ.